This note documents a single T cell receptor (beta chain) sequence. In the original analysis: By means of reference gene primer amplification, nucleated cell counts were estimated. The method was immunoSEQ multiplex PCR; TCRdb's version includes in-frame clones alone and lacks a portion of them. V and J calls and clone size come straight from that table; D and trimming were deduced from the DNA. Of approximately 250,000 clones listed, around 90% are singletons. This record comes from a study of blood T cell repertoires in COVID-19. About the research overall: Material from acute and convalescent COVID-19 was sourced from the United States, Italy and Spain. In each case, the material was cDNA or gDNA derived from T cells, B-cell-depleted T cells, or PBMCs.

From germline, CDR1 is LGHNA and CDR2 YNFKEQ. The V end was cut by 1 base, the J end by 5 bases, with 10 bases between. CDR3 length equals 14 residues. The source is a woman in her 40s who had been exposed to COVID-19. V usage is TRBV4-2 and J usage is TRBJ2-3, with D perhaps TRBD1 (6 bases). The material sequenced was PBMCs or T cells enriched from blood (not recorded which). The CDR3: CASSQGTVGDTQYF. For the CDR3, the DNA is TGTGCCAGCAGCCAAGGGACAGTAGGAGATACGCAGTATTTT.